Included here is one T cell receptor (beta chain) sequence, with context. Measured with immunoSEQ multiplex PCR; TCRdb has only the in-frame clones, and not every one. Among approximately 45,000 clones, around 90% were seen once, and the ten largest hold approximately 0.73%. The source of the sample is a study of T cell changes during pregnancy in multiple sclerosis. The germline gives CDR1 MDHEN, CDR2 SYDVKM. The V gene lost 2 bases and the J gene lost 5 bases, with 16 bases spanning the gap. CDR3 length: 16 residues. The sequencing here drew on CD4+ T cells from peripheral blood mononuclear cells, taken in the first trimester of pregnancy. This sequence originates from a female donor with multiple sclerosis, enrolled in a pregnancy study. This chain uses TRBV28 with TRBJ2-1; D might be TRBD2 (6 bases). CDR3 in DNA: TGTGCCAGCAGTTTAGGAGGGAGTGTCCTCGACAATGAGCAGTTCTTC. It specifies CASSLGGSVLDNEQFF.